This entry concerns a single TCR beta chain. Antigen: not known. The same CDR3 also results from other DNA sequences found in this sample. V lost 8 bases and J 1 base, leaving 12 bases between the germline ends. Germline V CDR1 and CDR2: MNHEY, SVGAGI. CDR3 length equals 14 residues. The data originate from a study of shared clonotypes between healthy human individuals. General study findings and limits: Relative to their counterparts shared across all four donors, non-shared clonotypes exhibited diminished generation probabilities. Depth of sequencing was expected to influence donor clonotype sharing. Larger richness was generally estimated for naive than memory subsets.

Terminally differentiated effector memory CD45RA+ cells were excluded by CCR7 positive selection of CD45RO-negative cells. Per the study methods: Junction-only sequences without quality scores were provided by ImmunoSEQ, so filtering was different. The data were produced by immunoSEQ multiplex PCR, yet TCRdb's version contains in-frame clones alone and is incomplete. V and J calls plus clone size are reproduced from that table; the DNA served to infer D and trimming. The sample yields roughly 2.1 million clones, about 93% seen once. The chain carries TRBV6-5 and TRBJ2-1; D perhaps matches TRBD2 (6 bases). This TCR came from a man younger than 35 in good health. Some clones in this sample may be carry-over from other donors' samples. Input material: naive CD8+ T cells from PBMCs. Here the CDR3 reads CASSGSGSYNEQFF. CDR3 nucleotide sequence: TGTGCCAGCTCCGGGAGTGGATCCTACAATGAGCAGTTCTTC.